This is a list of T cell receptor beta chains from one sample in a study of T cells in localized non-small cell lung cancer. TCRdb's table, derived via immunoSEQ multiplex PCR, lists solely in-frame clones and lacks some. The sample has approximately 61,000 clones, 86% seen once. Sequenced material: peripheral blood, taken before any cancer treatment. These receptors were obtained from a woman aged 35-70 years with stage I lung adenocarcinoma. CDR3s leave out the opening cysteine and the closing phenylalanine or tryptophan. The D gene is left open where the match is weak.

v_call	d_call	j_call	cdr3_aa
TRBV7-9	NA	TRBJ1-1	ASSLDIRSTEAF
TRBV28	TRBD2	TRBJ2-5	ASSLSTAGKTQY
TRBV5-6	TRBD2	TRBJ2-5	ASSVGGGDKETQY
TRBV7-2	TRBD2	TRBJ2-3	ASSLGLAGADTQY
TRBV28	NA	TRBJ1-2	ASSPPTILPGGYT
TRBV7-9	NA	TRBJ1-5	ASSLALGDNQPQH
TRBV19	NA	TRBJ1-5	ASSGAGKGQPQH
TRBV5-3	NA	TRBJ1-1	ARSLHRLLETEAF
TRBV7-2	NA	TRBJ1-2	ASSLARAGPGYT
TRBV2	TRBD1	TRBJ1-3	ASSEADRVRGNTIY
TRBV11-3	NA	TRBJ1-1	ASSLRGMAF
TRBV5-1	NA	TRBJ2-1	ASSLGGRTLNEQF
TRBV12-5	NA	TRBJ2-7	ASGLVREGPPYEQY